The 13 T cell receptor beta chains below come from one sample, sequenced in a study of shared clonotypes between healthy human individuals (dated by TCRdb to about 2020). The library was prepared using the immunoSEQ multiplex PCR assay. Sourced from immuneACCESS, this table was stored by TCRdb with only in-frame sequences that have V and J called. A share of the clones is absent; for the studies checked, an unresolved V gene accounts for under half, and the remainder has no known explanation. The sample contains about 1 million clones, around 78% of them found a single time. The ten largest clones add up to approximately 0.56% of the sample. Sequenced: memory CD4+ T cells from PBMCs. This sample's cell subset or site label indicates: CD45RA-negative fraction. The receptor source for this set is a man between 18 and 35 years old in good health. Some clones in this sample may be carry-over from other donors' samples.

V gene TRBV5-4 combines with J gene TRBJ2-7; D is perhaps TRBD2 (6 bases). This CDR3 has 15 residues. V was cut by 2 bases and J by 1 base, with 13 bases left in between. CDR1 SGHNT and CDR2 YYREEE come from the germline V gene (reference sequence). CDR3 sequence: CASSLTRDSSYEQYF. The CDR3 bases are TGTGCCAGCAGCTTAACCCGGGACTCATCCTACGAGCAGTACTTC.

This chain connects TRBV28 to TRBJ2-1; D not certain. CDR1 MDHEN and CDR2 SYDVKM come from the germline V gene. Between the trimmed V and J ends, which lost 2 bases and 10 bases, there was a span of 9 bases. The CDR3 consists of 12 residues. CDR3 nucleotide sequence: TGTGCCAGCAGTTTAACCCTGGGGGAGCAGTTCTTC. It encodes CASSLTLGEQFF.

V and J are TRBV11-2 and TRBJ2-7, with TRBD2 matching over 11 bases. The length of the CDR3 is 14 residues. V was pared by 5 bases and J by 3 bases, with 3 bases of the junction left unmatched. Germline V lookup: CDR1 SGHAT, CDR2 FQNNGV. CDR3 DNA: TGTGCCAGCAGCCCGGGACTAGCGGACTACGAGCAGTACTTC. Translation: CASSPGLADYEQYF.

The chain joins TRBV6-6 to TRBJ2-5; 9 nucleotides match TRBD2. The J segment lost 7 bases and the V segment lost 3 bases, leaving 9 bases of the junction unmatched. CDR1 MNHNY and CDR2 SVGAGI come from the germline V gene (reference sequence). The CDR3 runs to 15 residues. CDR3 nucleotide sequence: TGTGCCAGCAGTTATAAGGCGGGAGGGCCGGGGACCCAGTACTTC. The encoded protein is CASSYKAGGPGTQYF.

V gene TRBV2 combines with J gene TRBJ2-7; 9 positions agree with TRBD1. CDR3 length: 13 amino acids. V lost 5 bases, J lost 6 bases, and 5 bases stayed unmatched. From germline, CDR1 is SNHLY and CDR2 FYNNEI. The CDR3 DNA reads TGTGCCAGCAGTCGGGGACAGGGACGCGAGCAGTACTTC. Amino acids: CASSRGQGREQYF. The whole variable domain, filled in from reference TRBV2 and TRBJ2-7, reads EPEVTQTPSHQVTQMGQEVILRCVPISNHLYFYWYRQILGQKVEFLVSFYNNEISEKSEIFDDQFSVERPDGSNFTLKIRSTKLEDSAMYFCASSRGQGREQYFGPGTRLTVT.

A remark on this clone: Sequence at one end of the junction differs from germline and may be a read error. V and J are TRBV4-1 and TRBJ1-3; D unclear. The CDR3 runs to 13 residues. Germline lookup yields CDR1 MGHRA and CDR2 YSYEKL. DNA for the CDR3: TGCGCCAGCAGGCAAGGCTCTGGAAACACCATATATTTT. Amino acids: CASRQGSGNTIYF.

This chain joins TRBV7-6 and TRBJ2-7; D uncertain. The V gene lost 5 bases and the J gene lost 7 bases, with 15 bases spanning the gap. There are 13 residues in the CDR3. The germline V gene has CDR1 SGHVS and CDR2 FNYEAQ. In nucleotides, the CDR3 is TGTGCCAGCAGCCTCTTCTCGAGTGGAGAGCAGTACTTC. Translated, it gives CASSLFSSGEQYF.

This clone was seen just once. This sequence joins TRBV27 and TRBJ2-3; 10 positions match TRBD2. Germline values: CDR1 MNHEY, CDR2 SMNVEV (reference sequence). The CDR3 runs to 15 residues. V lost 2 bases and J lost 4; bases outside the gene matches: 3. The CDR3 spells CASSLGLAASDTQYF. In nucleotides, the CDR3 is TGTGCCAGCAGTTTAGGACTAGCGGCCTCAGATACGCAGTATTTT.

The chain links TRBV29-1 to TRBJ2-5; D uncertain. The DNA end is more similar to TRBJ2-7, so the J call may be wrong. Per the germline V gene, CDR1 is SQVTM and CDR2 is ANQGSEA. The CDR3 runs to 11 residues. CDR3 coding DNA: TGCAGCGGCAGGACGGCCACCGAGCAGTACTTC. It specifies CSGRTATEQYF.

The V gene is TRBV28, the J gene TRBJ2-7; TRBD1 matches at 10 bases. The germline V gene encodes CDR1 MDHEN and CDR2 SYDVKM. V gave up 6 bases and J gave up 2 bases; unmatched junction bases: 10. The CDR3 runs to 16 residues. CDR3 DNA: TGTGCCAGCAGAGCCCGGTCCGGGACAGGGGCCTACGAGCAGTACTTC. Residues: CASRARSGTGAYEQYF.

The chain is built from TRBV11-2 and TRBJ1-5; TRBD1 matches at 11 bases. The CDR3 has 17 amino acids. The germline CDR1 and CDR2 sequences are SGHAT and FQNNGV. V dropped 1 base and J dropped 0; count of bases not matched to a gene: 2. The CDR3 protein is CASSLGTGGFSNQPQHF. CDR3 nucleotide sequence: TGTGCCAGCAGCTTAGGGACAGGGGGCTTTAGCAATCAGCCCCAGCATTTT.

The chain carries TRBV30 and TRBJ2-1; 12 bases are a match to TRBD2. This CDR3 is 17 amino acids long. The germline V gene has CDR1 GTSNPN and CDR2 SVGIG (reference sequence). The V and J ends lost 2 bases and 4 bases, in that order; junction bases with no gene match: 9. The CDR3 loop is CAWSFLGTSGQYNEQFF. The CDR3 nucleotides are TGTGCCTGGAGTTTCCTGGGGACTAGCGGGCAGTACAATGAGCAGTTCTTC. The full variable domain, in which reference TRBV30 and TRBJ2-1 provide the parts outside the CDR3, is SQTIHQWPATLVQPVGSPLSLECTVEGTSNPNLYWYRQAAGRGLQLLFYSVGIGQISSEVPQNLSASRPQDRQFILSSKKLLLSDSGFYLCAWSFLGTSGQYNEQFFGPGTRLTVL.

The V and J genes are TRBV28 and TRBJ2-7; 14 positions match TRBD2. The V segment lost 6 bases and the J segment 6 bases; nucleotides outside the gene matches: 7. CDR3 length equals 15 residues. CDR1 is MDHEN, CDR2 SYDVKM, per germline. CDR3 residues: CASSPGTSGSGEQYF. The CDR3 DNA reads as TGTGCCAGCAGCCCCGGGACTAGCGGGAGCGGCGAGCAGTACTTC.